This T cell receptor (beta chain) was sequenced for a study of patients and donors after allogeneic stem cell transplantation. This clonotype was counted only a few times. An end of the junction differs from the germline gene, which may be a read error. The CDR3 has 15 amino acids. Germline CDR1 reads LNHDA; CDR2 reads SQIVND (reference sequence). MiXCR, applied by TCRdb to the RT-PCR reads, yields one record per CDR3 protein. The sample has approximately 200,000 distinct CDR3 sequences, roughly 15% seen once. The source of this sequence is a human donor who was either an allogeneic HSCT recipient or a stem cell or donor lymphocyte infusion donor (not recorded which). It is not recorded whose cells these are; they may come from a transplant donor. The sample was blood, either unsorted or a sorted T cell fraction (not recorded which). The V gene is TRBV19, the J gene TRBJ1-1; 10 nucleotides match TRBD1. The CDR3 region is CASSSPDRGNAEAFF. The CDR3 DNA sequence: TGTGCCAGTAGTTCCCCGGACAGGGGGAACGCTGAAGCTTTCTTT.